This record looks at one T cell receptor beta chain sequence and its context. This specimen comes from a study of OX40 agonist ivuxolimab in advanced cancers. Generated by immunoSEQ multiplex PCR, the TCRdb table keeps only in-frame clones and is missing some. The sample consists of 40,000 to 45,000 clones, over 80% of them appearing once. V shed 3 bases, J shed 3 bases, and the junction held 7 bases outside the gene matches. CDR1 and CDR2 (germline): SGHVS, FQNEAQ. There are 17 residues in the CDR3. The rearrangement links TRBV7-8 to TRBJ2-5; 13 nucleotides agree with TRBD2. Sequenced material: CD4+ or CD8+ T cells sorted from blood, taken in a trial of the OX40 agonist ivuxolimab. This receptor was identified in an adult with an advanced solid tumor such as melanoma, head and neck, liver or kidney cancer. CDR3 sequence: CASSFLLAGGPEETQYF. CDR3 bases: TGTGCCAGCAGCTTTCTACTAGCGGGAGGGCCAGAAGAGACCCAGTACTTC.